What follows are 14 T cell receptor beta chains derived from one specimen sequenced in a study of T-cell reconstitution after alpha-beta-depleted transplantation in children. As it was prepared, the TCRbeta library received unique molecular identifiers. TCRdb analysed the PCR reads with MiXCR anew, one entry per CDR3 protein. The repertoire holds some 840,000 distinct CDR3 sequences, with 16% as singletons. The material was PBMCs, mostly from graft donor cells, obtained 360 days after TCRalphabeta/CD19-depleted stem cell transplant. Receptors were obtained from a male patient between 10 and 17 years old who had a stem cell transplant for acute lymphoblastic leukemia, so the T cells may come from the graft donor.

This clonotype was observed at least ten times. The CDR3 reads CASSPKTSGRGDTQYF. The CDR3 nucleotides are TGTGCCAGCAGTCCGAAGACTAGCGGGAGAGGAGATACGCAGTATTTT. The chain recombines TRBV12-3 or TRBV12-4 with TRBJ2-3, with 12 bases that match TRBD2. This CDR3 contains 16 residues. The J segment lost 5 bases and the V segment lost 5 bases, leaving 8 bases of the junction unmatched.

J is TRBJ2-1 and V is TRBV10-3; unclear D gene. Germline-derived CDR1 and CDR2 are ENHRY and SYGVKD. Trimming stripped 1 base from V and 7 bases from J, with 11 bases between. The CDR3 is 14 residues long. The CDR3 here is CAISEWVHSNEQFF. The CDR3 bases are TGTGCCATCAGTGAGTGGGTCCATTCGAATGAGCAGTTCTTC.

The sample holds one count of this clonotype. The chain is built from TRBV18 and TRBJ2-7; 8 nucleotides line up with TRBD1. CDR3 length equals 16 residues. Germline lookup yields CDR1 KGHSH and CDR2 LQKENI. V was pared by 3 bases and J by 1 base, with 8 bases of the junction left unmatched. In DNA, the CDR3 is TGTGCCAGCTCACCGGCCAGGGGGCGGGATTCCTACGAGCAGTACTTC. Translated: CASSPARGRDSYEQYF.

This CDR3 reads CSVGDPSGEKLFF. For the CDR3, the DNA is TGCAGCGTTGGGGACCCGAGTGGCGAAAAACTGTTTTTT. The V gene is TRBV29-1, the J gene TRBJ1-4; D is perhaps TRBD1 (5 bases). Germline V gene lookup returns CDR1 SQVTM and CDR2 ANQGSEA. CDR3 length equals 13 residues. V lost 4 bases, J lost 8 bases, and 14 bases lay in between. Full variable domain (rest looked up from reference TRBV29-1 and TRBJ1-4): SAVISQKPSRDICQRGTSLTIQCQVDSQVTMMFWYRQQPGQSLTLIATANQGSEATYESGFVIDKFPISRPNLTFSTLTVSNMSPEDSSIYLCSVGDPSGEKLFFGSGTQLSVL.

The chain joins TRBV7-8 to TRBJ2-1; 7 bases match TRBD1. The germline CDR1 and CDR2 sequences are SGHVS and FQNEAQ. CDR3 length: 15 residues. V shed 8 bases and J 3 bases; nucleotides not matched to a gene: 10. The CDR3 nucleotides read TGTGCCAGCGGAAGGGGGCCGGGTTACTACAATGAGCAGTTCTTC. It encodes CASGRGPGYYNEQFF.

CDR3 sequence (DNA): TGCGCCAGCAGCTCGGTAGGAGGGCACGACGAGCAGTACTTC. Residues: CASSSVGGHDEQYF. This chain uses TRBV5-1 with TRBJ2-7, with TRBD2 as a possible D gene (6 bases). This CDR3 is 14 amino acids long. In germline, CDR1 is SGHRS, CDR2 YFSETQ. V lost 3 bases, J lost 5 bases, and 15 bases lay in between.

V and J are TRBV2 and TRBJ2-1, with 8 bases matching TRBD2. The CDR3 has 16 residues. CDR1 is SNHLY and CDR2 is FYNNEI in the germline V gene. The V gene end was trimmed by 5 bases and the J gene end by 5 bases; junction bases not matched to a gene: 11. In DNA form, the CDR3 reads TGTGCCAGCAGTACACCATCTAGCGGGTCTAACAATGAGCAGTTCTTC. This codes for CASSTPSSGSNNEQFF.

The V call is TRBV11-2, the J call TRBJ2-1; a weak D match, TRBD2 (5 bases). This CDR3 contains 15 residues. V was cut by 1 base and J by 9 bases, with 16 bases left in between. Germline V lookup: CDR1 SGHAT, CDR2 FQNNGV. CDR3 bases: TGTGCCAGCAGCTTAGTTCAGGACTTCCTCATTGAGCAGTTCTTC. Protein: CASSLVQDFLIEQFF.

This clonotype occurred a few times. The V and J genes are TRBV7-8 and TRBJ2-7; the D gene is possibly TRBD2 (6 bases). CDR1 SGHVS and CDR2 FQNEAQ come from the germline V gene. Trimming shortened V by 3 bases and J by 1 base, and 25 bases separated the two germline ends. The CDR3 sequence is 19 residues long. The CDR3 here is CASSFPGVSSPRGSYEQYF. The CDR3 DNA follows: TGTGCCAGCAGCTTTCCGGGAGTTAGTAGCCCCCGGGGTTCCTACGAGCAGTACTTC.

This clonotype has more than one count but fewer than ten. V usage is TRBV15 and J usage is TRBJ2-5; D is possibly TRBD1 (6 bases). Looked up from germline, CDR1 is LNHNV and CDR2 is YYDKDF (reference sequence). The CDR3 spans 14 residues. V was pared by 2 bases and J by 5 bases, with 12 bases between. The CDR3 loop is CATSRRGGQETQYF. CDR3 in DNA: TGTGCCACCAGCAGAAGAGGGGGTCAGGAGACCCAGTACTTC. Variable domain in full (rest from reference TRBV15 and TRBJ2-5): DAMVIQNPRYQVTQFGKPVTLSCSQTLNHNVMYWYQQKSSQAPKLLFHYYDKDFNNEADTPDNFQSRRPNTSFCFLDIRSPGLGDTAMYLCATSRRGGQETQYFGPGTRLLVL.

This clonotype appeared a few times. This chain uses TRBV29-1 with TRBJ1-3, with D unclear. Germline CDR1 SQVTM, CDR2 ANQGSEA. The V and J ends lost 6 bases and 4 bases respectively, with 7 bases between them. This CDR3 comprises 11 residues. CDR3 region: CSVRRGNTIYF. DNA of the CDR3: TGCAGCGTCCGGAGGGGAAACACCATATATTTT. Together with reference TRBV29-1 and TRBJ1-3, the CDR3 gives the full variable domain: SAVISQKPSRDICQRGTSLTIQCQVDSQVTMMFWYRQQPGQSLTLIATANQGSEATYESGFVIDKFPISRPNLTFSTLTVSNMSPEDSSIYLCSVRRGNTIYFGEGSWLTVV.

This clonotype was seen only a few times. V and J are TRBV12-5 and TRBJ2-2; D call uncertain. The germline V gene encodes CDR1 LGHNT and CDR2 FRNRAP. Trimming pared 3 bases from V and 2 bases from J, leaving 16 bases between. The CDR3 loop spans 17 amino acids. CDR3 sequence (DNA): TGTGCTAGTGGTTTTAGGGTGTTAGGGCCAAACACCGGGGAGCTGTTTTTT. It specifies CASGFRVLGPNTGELFF.

This clonotype showed up just a few times. The chain recombines TRBV25-1 with TRBJ1-2; a possible D gene is TRBD1 (5 bases). Germline loops: CDR1 MGHDK, CDR2 SYGVNS. The CDR3 sequence is 16 residues long. V was trimmed by 5 bases and J by 4 bases, leaving 20 bases between them. CDR3 amino acids: CASSSLRMGLPYGYTF. CDR3 sequence (DNA): TGTGCCAGCAGTTCTCTAAGAATGGGACTACCCTATGGCTACACCTTC.

This chain connects TRBV12-3 or TRBV12-4 to TRBJ2-5; 10 nucleotides line up with TRBD1. The junction had 11 bases not matched to a gene; V was cut back by 8 bases and J by 5 bases. There are 15 residues in the CDR3. The CDR3 coding sequence is TGTGCCAGCCGAAACCGGGACAGGGGCTCGGAGACCCAGTACTTC. It yields the protein CASRNRDRGSETQYF.